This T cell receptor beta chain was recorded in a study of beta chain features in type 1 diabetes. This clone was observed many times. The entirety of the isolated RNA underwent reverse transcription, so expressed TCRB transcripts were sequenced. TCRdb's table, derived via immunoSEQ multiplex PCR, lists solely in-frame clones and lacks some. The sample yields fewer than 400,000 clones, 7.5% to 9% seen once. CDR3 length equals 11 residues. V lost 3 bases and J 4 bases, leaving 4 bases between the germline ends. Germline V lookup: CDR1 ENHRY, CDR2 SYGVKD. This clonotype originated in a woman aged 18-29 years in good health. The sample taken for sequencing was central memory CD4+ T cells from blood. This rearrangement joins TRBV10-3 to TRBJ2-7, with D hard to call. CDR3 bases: TGTGCCATCAGTGAACTGTACGAGCAGTACTTC. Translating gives CAISELYEQYF.